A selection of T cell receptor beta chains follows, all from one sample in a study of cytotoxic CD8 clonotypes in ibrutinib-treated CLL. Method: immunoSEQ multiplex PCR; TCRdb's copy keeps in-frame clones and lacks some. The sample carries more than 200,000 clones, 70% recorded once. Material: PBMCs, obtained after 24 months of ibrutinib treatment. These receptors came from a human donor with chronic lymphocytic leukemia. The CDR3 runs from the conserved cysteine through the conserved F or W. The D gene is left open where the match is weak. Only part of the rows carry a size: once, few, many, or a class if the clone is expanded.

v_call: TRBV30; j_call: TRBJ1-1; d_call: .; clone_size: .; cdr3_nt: TGTGCCTGGAAGGTTGCGGGAGGCACTGAAGCTTTCTTT; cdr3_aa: CAWKVAGGTEAFF
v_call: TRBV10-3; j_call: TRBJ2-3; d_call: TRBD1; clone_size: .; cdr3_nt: TGTGCCCTCCGCATGGGGACAGGGGGCATAGAAGATACGCAGTATTTT; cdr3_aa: CALRMGTGGIEDTQYF
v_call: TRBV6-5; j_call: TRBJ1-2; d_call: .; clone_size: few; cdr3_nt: TGTGCCAGCAGTTCTTCCGGGGGACGAGGCTACACCTTC; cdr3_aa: CASSSSGGRGYTF
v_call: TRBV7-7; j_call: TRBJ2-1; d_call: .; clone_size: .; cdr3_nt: TGTGCTAGCAGCTCGGGGGCCTACAATGAGCAGTTCTTC; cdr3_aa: CASSSGAYNEQFF
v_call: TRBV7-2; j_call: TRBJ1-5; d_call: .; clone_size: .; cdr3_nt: TGTGCCAGCAGCTTAACCAGCAATCAGCCCCAGCATTTT; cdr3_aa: CASSLTSNQPQHF
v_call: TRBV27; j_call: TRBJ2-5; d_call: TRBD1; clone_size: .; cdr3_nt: TGTGCCAGCGGGTCGGGACAGGGAGGGACCCAGTACTTC; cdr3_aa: CASGSGQGGTQYF
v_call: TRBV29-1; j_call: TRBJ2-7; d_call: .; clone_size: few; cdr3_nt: TGCAGCGTTGGAAGTTTACTCCTCGGCGAGCAGTACTTC; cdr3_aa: CSVGSLLLGEQYF
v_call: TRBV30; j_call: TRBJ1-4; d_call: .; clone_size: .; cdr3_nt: TGTGCCTGGAGACGGCAGGCGGGGGAAAAACTGTTTTTT; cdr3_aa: CAWRRQAGEKLFF
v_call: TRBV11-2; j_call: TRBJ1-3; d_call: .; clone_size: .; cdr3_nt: TGTGCCAGCAGCTTAAACGGGCGTGGAAACACCATATATTTT; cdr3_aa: CASSLNGRGNTIYF
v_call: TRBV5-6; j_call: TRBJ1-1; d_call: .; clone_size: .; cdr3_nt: TGTGCCAGCAGCTTCCTATCGAAGGGTAACACTGAAGCTTTCTTT; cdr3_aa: CASSFLSKGNTEAFF
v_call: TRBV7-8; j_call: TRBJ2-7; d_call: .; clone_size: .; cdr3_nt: TGTGCCAGCACTCCCCCGATCCTCTCCTACGAGCAGTACTTC; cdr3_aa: CASTPPILSYEQYF
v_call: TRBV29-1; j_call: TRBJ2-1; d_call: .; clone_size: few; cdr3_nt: TGCAGCGTTGATGCCCAGGGCGATGAGCAGTTCTTC; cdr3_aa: CSVDAQGDEQFF
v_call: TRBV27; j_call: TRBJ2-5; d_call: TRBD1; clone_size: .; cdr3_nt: TGTGCCAGCACCCCAGGGGGCTCGGAGACCCAGTACTTC; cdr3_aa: CASTPGGSETQYF
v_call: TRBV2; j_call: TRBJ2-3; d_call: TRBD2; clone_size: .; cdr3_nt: TGTGCCAGCAAGACTAGCGGAGGTAGCACAGATACGCAGTATTTT; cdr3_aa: CASKTSGGSTDTQYF
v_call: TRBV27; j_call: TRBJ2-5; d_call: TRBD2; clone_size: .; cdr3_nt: TGTGCCAGCAGTTTATCGACTAGCGCACTACTGGAGACCCAGTACTTC; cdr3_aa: CASSLSTSALLETQYF
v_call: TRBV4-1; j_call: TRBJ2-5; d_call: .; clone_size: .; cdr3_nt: TGCGCCAGCAGCCAAGGAACTAGTCGAGAGACCCAGTACTTC; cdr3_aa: CASSQGTSRETQYF
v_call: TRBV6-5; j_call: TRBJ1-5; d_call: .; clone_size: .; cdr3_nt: TGTGCCAGCAGCCCCGGGTCAGGGAACCAGCCCCAGCATTTT; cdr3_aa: CASSPGSGNQPQHF
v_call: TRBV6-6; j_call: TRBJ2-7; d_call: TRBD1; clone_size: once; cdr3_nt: TGTGCCAGCAGTTACCGAATGGGACAGTCCTACGAGCAGTACTTC; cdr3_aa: CASSYRMGQSYEQYF
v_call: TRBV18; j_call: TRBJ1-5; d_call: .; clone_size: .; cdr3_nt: TGTGCCAGCTCACCTACGGGGGGCAATCAGCCCCAGCATTTT; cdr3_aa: CASSPTGGNQPQHF
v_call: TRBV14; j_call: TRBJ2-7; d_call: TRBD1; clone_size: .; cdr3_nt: TGTGCCAGCAATCCGGACAGGCCCTTCTCCTACGAGCAGTACTTC; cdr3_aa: CASNPDRPFSYEQYF
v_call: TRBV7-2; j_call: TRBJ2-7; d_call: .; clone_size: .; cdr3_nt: TGTGCCAGCAGCTTAGCGGCAGGGATTATCTACGAGCAGTACTTC; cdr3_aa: CASSLAAGIIYEQYF
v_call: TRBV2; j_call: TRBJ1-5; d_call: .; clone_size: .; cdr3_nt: TGTGCCAGCAGCGGATCTCCGCCGGGACACACAGGGAAGGGCAATCAGCCCCAGCATTTT; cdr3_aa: CASSGSPPGHTGKGNQPQHF
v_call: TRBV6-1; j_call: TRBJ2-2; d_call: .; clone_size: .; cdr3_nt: TGTGCCAGCTCTCGCGAGAACACCGGGGAGCTGTTTTTT; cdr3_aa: CASSRENTGELFF
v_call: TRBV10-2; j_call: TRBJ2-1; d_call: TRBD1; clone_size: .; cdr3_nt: TGCGCCAGCAGGCAGGGGGCCTACAATGAGCAGTTCTTC; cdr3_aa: CASRQGAYNEQFF
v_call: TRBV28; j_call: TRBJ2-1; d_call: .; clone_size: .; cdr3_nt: TGTGCCAGCAGCCCGGACAGCCTCTACAATGAGCAGTTCTTC; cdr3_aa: CASSPDSLYNEQFF
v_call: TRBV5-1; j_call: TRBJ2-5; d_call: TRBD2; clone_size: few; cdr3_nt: TGCGCCAGCAGCTTGAGTAGCGGGAGCAGAGAGACCCAGTACTTC; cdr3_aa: CASSLSSGSRETQYF
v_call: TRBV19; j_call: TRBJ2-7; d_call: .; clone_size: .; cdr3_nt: TGTGCCAGTAGTATTGGTTTGGGGCAGTACGAGCAGTACTTC; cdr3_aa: CASSIGLGQYEQYF